These 2 T cell receptor beta chains were sequenced from one sample in a study of blood T cell repertoires in COVID-19. Assay: immunoSEQ multiplex PCR; the TCRdb copy retains only in-frame clones and omits some. The table has tens of thousands of clones, around 81% seen once. The sequenced material came from peripheral blood. These receptors originate from an elderly woman with COVID-19, enrolled during active disease.

In this sample, this clone turned up a few times. The V gene is TRBV19, the J gene TRBJ2-1; D call uncertain. This CDR3 has 14 residues. V was clipped by 1 base and J by 5 bases, with 9 bases between them. Germline V gene sequence: CDR1 LNHDA, CDR2 SQIVND (reference sequence). CDR3 sequence reads: CASSIGSRNNEQFF. The CDR3 bases are TGTGCCAGTAGTATAGGTTCCAGAAACAATGAGCAGTTCTTC.

The chain couples TRBV7-6 to TRBJ2-7; TRBD1 aligns across 7 bases. This CDR3 spans 15 amino acids. V lost 5 bases to trimming and J lost 2 bases; unmatched junction nucleotides: 9. Germline CDR1 is SGHVS and CDR2 is FNYEAQ. DNA for the CDR3: TGTGCCAGCAGCCCAAGGGGGCCGTCCCCCTACGAGCAGTACTTC. As protein: CASSPRGPSPYEQYF.